The T cell receptor (beta chain) under discussion was sequenced for a study of cytomegalovirus exposure and HLA in healthy donors. Study-wide points: An assumption of roughly uniform sequencing depth across donors underlay the presence/absence analyses.

The V and J ends lost 6 bases and 4 bases respectively, with 10 bases between them. The CDR3 runs to 12 residues. Germline values: CDR1 MGHDK, CDR2 SYGVNS. In the case of this clone: Its matching antigen is unknown.

In the PCR, 60 Vbeta and 13 Jbeta primers were used. The table came from immunoSEQ multiplex PCR; TCRdb's copy has only in-frame clones and leaves some out. The sample records some 90,000 clones, roughly 67% being singletons. The sequenced sample was PBMCs. The TCR originated in a boy younger than 18 in good health and CMV-seropositive. V usage is TRBV25-1 and J usage is TRBJ2-7, with a weak D call TRBD2 (6 bases). The DNA of the CDR3 is TGTGCCAGCAGCGCAAGCGGGTACGAGCAGTACTTC. Encoded protein: CASSASGYEQYF.